This T cell receptor beta chain was recorded in a study of blood T cell repertoires in COVID-19. At the level of the study: From T cells, B-cell-depleted T cells, or PBMCs came the material, which was cDNA or gDNA.

Repertoires were generated with immunoSEQ multiplex PCR, while TCRdb's copy carries only in-frame clones and drops some. The sample includes tens of thousands of clones, approximately 83% of them seen just once. Germline assignment: CDR1 SEHNR and CDR2 FQNEAQ (reference sequence). CDR3 length equals 15 residues. V was pared by 2 bases and J by 6 bases, with 9 bases of the junction left unmatched. This receptor was identified in a human donor in a cohort sampled during active COVID-19. V usage is TRBV7-9 and J usage is TRBJ2-5; TRBD1 matches at 7 bases. The sample taken for sequencing was peripheral blood. CDR3 DNA: TGTGCCAGCAGCTTACGGATCCGGGACAGAAAGACCCAGTACTTC. Residues: CASSLRIRDRKTQYF.